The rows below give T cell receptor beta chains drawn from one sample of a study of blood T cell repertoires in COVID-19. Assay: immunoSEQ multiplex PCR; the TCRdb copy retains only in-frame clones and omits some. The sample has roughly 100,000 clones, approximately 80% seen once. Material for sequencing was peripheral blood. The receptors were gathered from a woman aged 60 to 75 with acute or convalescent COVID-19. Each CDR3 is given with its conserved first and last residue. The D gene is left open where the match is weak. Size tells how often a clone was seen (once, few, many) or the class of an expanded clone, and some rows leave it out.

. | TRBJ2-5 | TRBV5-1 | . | TGCGCCAGCAGCTTGGAAGGCAGGGAGACCCAGTACTTC | CASSLEGRETQYF
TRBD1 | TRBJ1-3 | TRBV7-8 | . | TGTGCCAGCAGCTCCGTGGTGGGCAGGGGGGCTGGAAACACCATATATTTT | CASSSVVGRGAGNTIYF
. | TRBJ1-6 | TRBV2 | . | TGTGCCAGCACCGAGAGCGGCAGCACAAGTCCCCTCCACTTT | CASTESGSTSPLHF
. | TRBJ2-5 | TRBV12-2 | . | TGTGCAAGTCGCTCCTGGACTAGCGGGATACTACTCTTACAAGAGACCCAGTACTTC | CASRSWTSGILLLQETQYF
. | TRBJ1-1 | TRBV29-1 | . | TGCAGCGTTGGGGAGGTGCCTGAAGCTTTCTTT | CSVGEVPEAFF
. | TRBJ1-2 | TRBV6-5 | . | TGTGCCAGCAGACCCGACAGGATCCTTAGCTACACCTTC | CASRPDRILSYTF
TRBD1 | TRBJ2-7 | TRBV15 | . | TGTGCCACCAGCAGAGAACGGACAGGGTTTACCTACGAGCAGTACTTC | CATSRERTGFTYEQYF
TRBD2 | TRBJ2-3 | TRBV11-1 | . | TGTGCCAGCAGCGCAGGACTAGACCCAGATACGCAGTATTTT | CASSAGLDPDTQYF
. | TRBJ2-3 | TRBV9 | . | TGTGCCAGCAGCGCGGGACATGAGAGCACAGATACGCAGTATTTT | CASSAGHESTDTQYF
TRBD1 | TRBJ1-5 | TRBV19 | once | TGTGCCAGTAGCCCACAGGGGGCTAGCAATCAGCCCCAGCATTTT | CASSPQGASNQPQHF
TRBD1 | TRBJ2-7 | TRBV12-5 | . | TGTGCTAGTGGTTTGGTACTTGGGCAGGGGGCTTACGAGCAGTACTTC | CASGLVLGQGAYEQYF
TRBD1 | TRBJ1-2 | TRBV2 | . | TGTGCCAGCAGGCGACAGGGAACAGCTAACTATGGCTACACCTTC | CASRRQGTANYGYTF
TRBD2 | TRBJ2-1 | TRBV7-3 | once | TGTGCCAGCAGCCTTAGCGGGAGCGACAATGAGCAGTTCTTC | CASSLSGSDNEQFF
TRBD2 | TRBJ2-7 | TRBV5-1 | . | TGCGCCAGCTCCCCGACTAGCGGGGTCTCCTACGAGCAGTACTTC | CASSPTSGVSYEQYF
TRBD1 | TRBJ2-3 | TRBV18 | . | TGTGCCAGCTCACCGTCCAGGGACAGGACTTTAGATACGCAGTATTTT | CASSPSRDRTLDTQYF
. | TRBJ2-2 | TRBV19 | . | TGTGCCAGTAGTAGGGAAGAGGGGGTATACACCGGGGAGCTGTTTTTT | CASSREEGVYTGELFF
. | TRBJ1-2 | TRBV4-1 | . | TGCGCCAGCAGCCAAGACAGGGGCCTCTATGGCTACACCTTC | CASSQDRGLYGYTF
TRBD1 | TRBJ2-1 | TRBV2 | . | TGTGCCAGCAGTAAAAGGAAACAGGGGGGATTCAATGAGCAGTTCTTC | CASSKRKQGGFNEQFF
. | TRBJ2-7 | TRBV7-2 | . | TGTGCCAGCAGCTTAATCATGGCAGGGCCCTACGAGCAGTACTTC | CASSLIMAGPYEQYF
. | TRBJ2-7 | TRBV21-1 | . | TGTGCCAGCAGCAAAGAATACAGGGGCCACGAGCAGTACTTC | CASSKEYRGHEQYF
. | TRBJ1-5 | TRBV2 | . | TGTGCCAGCAGGACCGGGACATTCAATAGCAATCAGCCCCAGCATTTT | CASRTGTFNSNQPQHF
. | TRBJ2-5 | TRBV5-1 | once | TGCGCCAGCAGCGTCGATGTCTCGGGAGCAGAGACCCAGTACTTC | CASSVDVSGAETQYF
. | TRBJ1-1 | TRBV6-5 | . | TGTGCCAGCAGTTACTCCGGGGGTTCGGGCACTGAAGCTTTCTTT | CASSYSGGSGTEAFF
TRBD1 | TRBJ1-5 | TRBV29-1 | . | TGCAGCGTTGGGGGGACAGGGGGTGATCAGCCCCAGCATTTT | CSVGGTGGDQPQHF
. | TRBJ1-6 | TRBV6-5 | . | TGTGCCAGCAGGAGCTCCTATAATTCACCCCTCCACTTT | CASRSSYNSPLHF
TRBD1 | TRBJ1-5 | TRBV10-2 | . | TGCGCCAGCAGGGGACAGGGTATCTTTCAGCCCCAGCATTTT | CASRGQGIFQPQHF
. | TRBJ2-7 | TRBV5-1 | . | TGCGCCAGCAGCTTGGAATCAGGATACGAGCAGTACTTC | CASSLESGYEQYF
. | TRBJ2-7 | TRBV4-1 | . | TGCGCCAGCAGCCAAGATATTAACAGCTACGAGCAGTACTTC | CASSQDINSYEQYF